These 10 T cell receptor beta chains came from one sample sequenced in a study of CD8+ T cells in alopecia areata. RNA extraction was followed by reverse transcription into cDNA, which acted as the sequencing template. The method was immunoSEQ multiplex PCR; TCRdb's version includes in-frame clones alone and lacks a portion of them. This sample has around 160,000 clones; 80% to 90% occur once, and the top ten carry approximately 15%. Sequences were derived from CD8+ T cells sorted from blood, sampled at week 0. These receptors originate from a human donor with alopecia areata.

The chain's CDR3 is CASRNPGQATYEQYF. In DNA form, the CDR3 reads TGTGCCAGCAGGAACCCGGGACAGGCTACCTACGAGCAGTACTTC. This chain connects TRBV28 to TRBJ2-7; 8 bases line up with TRBD1. This CDR3 contains 15 residues. With V trimmed by 6 bases and J by 2 bases, 9 bases remained unmatched. Germline V CDR1 and CDR2: MDHEN, SYDVKM. The full variable domain, rest sourced from reference TRBV28 and TRBJ2-7, is DVKVTQSSRYLVKRTGEKVFLECVQDMDHENMFWYRQDPGLGLRLIYFSYDVKMKEKGDIPEGYSVSREKKERFSLILESASTNQTSMYLCASRNPGQATYEQYFGPGTRLTVT.

This sequence joins TRBV29-1 and TRBJ2-6; D is ambiguous. CDR3 length: 17 residues. V dropped 0 bases and J dropped 2 bases, with 14 bases sitting between them. Germline V gene lookup returns CDR1 SQVTM and CDR2 ANQGSEA. This CDR3 is CSVEDRGSGAGANVLTF. The CDR3 nucleotides read TGCAGCGTTGAAGATCGAGGTTCTGGGGCTGGGGCCAACGTCCTGACTTTC.

The CDR3 coding sequence is TGTGCCAGCAGACAAAAGGGGGGAATGAACACTGAAGCTTTCTTT. Protein: CASRQKGGMNTEAFF. The chain combines TRBV6-1 with TRBJ1-1, with D possibly matching TRBD1 (6 bases). V lost 6 bases, J lost 0 bases, and 14 bases lay in between. This CDR3 comprises 15 residues. Germline V gives CDR1 MNHNS, CDR2 SASEGT.

The chain links TRBV5-5 to TRBJ1-3, with 8 positions matching TRBD1. Germline values: CDR1 SGHKS, CDR2 YYEKEE (reference sequence). V was clipped by 4 bases and J by 2 bases; unmatched bases: 5. This CDR3 region has 15 residues. Here the CDR3 DNA reads TGTGCCAGCAGCCTCGAGGACAGGGCTGGAAACACCATATATTTT. It is translated as CASSLEDRAGNTIYF. Complete variable domain (other parts from reference TRBV5-5 and TRBJ1-3): DAGVTQSPTHLIKTRGQQVTLRCSPISGHKSVSWYQQVLGQGPQFIFQYYEKEERGRGNFPDRFSARQFPNYSSELNVNALLLGDSALYLCASSLEDRAGNTIYFGEGSWLTVV.

On this clone itself: A read error may account for a junction end that differs from germline. The chain has TRBV5-1 and TRBJ2-1; TRBD1 matches at 9 bases. The CDR3 loop spans 16 amino acids. Germline loops: CDR1 SGHRS, CDR2 YFSETQ. CDR3 sequence reads: CASSPRVRDRVDEQLF. In DNA form, the CDR3 reads TGCGCCAGCAGCCCTCGTGTTCGGGACAGGGTTGATGAGCAGCTCTTC. Full variable domain (rest looked up from reference TRBV5-1 and TRBJ2-1): KAGVTQTPRYLIKTRGQQVTLSCSPISGHRSVSWYQQTPGQGLQFLFEYFSETQRNKGNFPGRFSGRQFSNSRSEMNVSTLELGDSALYLCASSPRVRDRVDEQLFGPGTRLTVL.

This clone was seen a single time. The chain is built from TRBV19 and TRBJ2-3; 8 bases align to TRBD2. In germline, CDR1 is LNHDA, CDR2 SQIVND (reference sequence). The CDR3 runs 16 residues. V shed 6 bases, J shed 0 bases, and the junction held 8 bases outside the gene matches. The CDR3 DNA is TGTGCCAGTAGCTTAGCGGGGACCGGGAGCACAGATACGCAGTATTTT. Amino acid sequence: CASSLAGTGSTDTQYF.

This rearrangement joins TRBV7-9 to TRBJ2-7; D not resolved. Per the germline V gene, CDR1 is SEHNR and CDR2 is FQNEAQ (reference sequence). V lost 7 bases and J lost 2, with 21 bases in between. The CDR3 consists of 16 residues. CDR3 sequence reads: CASNSLEGQSTYEQYF. The CDR3, as DNA: TGTGCCAGCAACAGCTTAGAAGGGCAGAGTACCTACGAGCAGTACTTC.

The chain joins TRBV19 to TRBJ1-5; tentative D call: TRBD1 (6 bases). CDR3 length: 14 residues. The germline V and J ends were trimmed by 7 bases and 4 bases, with 14 bases remaining between them. Germline V gene lookup returns CDR1 LNHDA and CDR2 SQIVND (reference sequence). The CDR3 sequence is CASTPGQDNQPQHF. For the CDR3, the DNA is TGTGCCAGTACCCCGGGACAAGATAATCAGCCCCAGCATTTT.

This clone has a handful of counts. CDR3 DNA sequence: TGTGCCAGCAGTCCGGGACAGGGTGCTCAGCCCCAGCATTTT. Its protein product is CASSPGQGAQPQHF. This chain connects TRBV6-5 to TRBJ1-5; 9 bases fit TRBD1. V lost 5 bases and J lost 6; bases outside the gene matches: 5. Germline V gene sequence: CDR1 MNHEY, CDR2 SVGAGI. The CDR3 runs 14 residues.

The rearrangement uses TRBV29-1 and TRBJ2-7; D is possibly TRBD1 (7 bases). Germline V gene sequence: CDR1 SQVTM, CDR2 ANQGSEA. The CDR3 extends over 13 amino acids. The germline V and J ends were trimmed by 2 bases and 1 base, with 9 bases remaining between them. In nucleotides, the CDR3 is TGCAGCGTTGAACAGGGGGGATCCTACGAGCAGTACTTC. It codes for CSVEQGGSYEQYF.